The 21 T cell receptor beta chains listed next were all sequenced from one sample in a study of blood T cell repertoires in COVID-19. Produced via immunoSEQ multiplex PCR; TCRdb's table is partial and in-frame only. The table includes about 210,000 clones, around 90% detected once. The specimen was peripheral blood. These receptors originate from a man aged 18 to 30 with active or convalescent COVID-19.

CDR3 region: CASSFGQGANYGYTF. The CDR3 DNA reads TGTGCCAGCAGCTTCGGACAGGGGGCTAACTATGGCTACACCTTC. This sequence joins TRBV7-9 and TRBJ1-2; the match to TRBD1 covers 10 bases. The germline V gene has CDR1 SEHNR and CDR2 FQNEAQ (reference sequence). J gave up 0 bases and V 3 bases, and 1 base lay outside the gene matches. The CDR3 spans 15 residues.

The chain uses TRBV5-1 and TRBJ2-1, with 9 bases aligning to TRBD1. Germline-derived CDR1 and CDR2 are SGHRS and YFSETQ. The CDR3 consists of 17 residues. V was pared by 1 base and J by 8 bases, with 13 bases of the junction left unmatched. CDR3 region: CASSLSKFGQGFDEQFF. The CDR3 DNA reads TGCGCCAGCAGCTTGAGCAAGTTCGGACAGGGGTTCGATGAGCAGTTCTTC.

The rearrangement joins TRBV5-1 to TRBJ1-2, with D possibly being TRBD1 (6 bases). CDR3 length equals 16 residues. The V end lost 0 bases, the J end lost 2 bases, and 14 bases lay between the germline ends. CDR1 SGHRS and CDR2 YFSETQ come from the germline V gene. CDR3 region: CASSLVLSGENYGYTF. CDR3 in DNA: TGCGCCAGCAGCTTGGTGTTGTCAGGGGAGAACTATGGCTACACCTTC.

To note about this clone: A read error is likely, as this CDR3 ends without the conserved phenylalanine or tryptophan. The limits of the CDR3 on the DNA are not certain, so only TCRdb's listed CDR3 is given. This chain joins TRBV10-3 and TRBJ1-1; the DNA was not used to check the table's D call, TRBD1. Germline-derived CDR1 and CDR2 are ENHRY and SYGVKD. The CDR3 sequence runs 14 residues, both termini included. CDR3 residues: CAISSPGQGPFAMD.

J is TRBJ1-6 and V is TRBV6-5; weak D call: TRBD1 (6 bases). This CDR3 is 14 amino acids long. V lost 2 bases, J lost 8 bases, and 10 bases lay in between. CDR1 is MNHEY and CDR2 is SVGAGI in the germline V gene. The CDR3 nucleotides are TGTGCCAGCAGTTACGCGGGGGCACATTCACCCCTCCACTTT. It specifies CASSYAGAHSPLHF.

The rearrangement links TRBV7-2 to TRBJ2-7; TRBD1 aligns across 7 bases. The V and J ends lost 2 bases and 5 bases, in that order; junction bases with no gene match: 6. The CDR3 contains 14 residues. Germline CDR1 is SGHTA and CDR2 is FQGNSA. The CDR3 region is CASSLNRGIDEQYF. CDR3 coding DNA: TGTGCCAGCAGCTTAAACAGGGGTATTGACGAGCAGTACTTC.

About this clone itself: A much larger clone lies one base from this, so it may be a read error. The chain joins TRBV5-4 to TRBJ1-2; 7 bases agree with TRBD1. The germline CDR1 and CDR2 sequences are SGHNT and YYREEE (reference sequence). There are 13 residues in the CDR3. With 3 bases clipped from V and 2 bases from J, the junction kept 1 base outside the gene matches. The CDR3 here is CASSSTGNYGYTF. The DNA for the CDR3 is TGTGCCAGCAGCTCGACAGGGAACTATGGCTACACCTTC. Based on the CDR3 plus reference TRBV5-4 and TRBJ1-2, the full variable domain is ETGVTQSPTHLIKTRGQQVTLRCSSQSGHNTVSWYQQALGQGPQFIFQYYREEENGRGNFPPRFSGLQFPNYSSELNVNALELDDSALYLCASSSTGNYGYTFGSGTRLTVV.

This clone has a single count. The chain is built from TRBV27 and TRBJ2-7; TRBD2 is a possible D gene (6 bases). This CDR3 is 16 amino acids long. V dropped 3 bases and J dropped 3 bases, with 18 bases sitting between them. From germline, CDR1 is MNHEY and CDR2 SMNVEV (reference sequence). DNA of the CDR3: TGTGCCAGCAGTTTTACTCTACCAGGGACTCTCTACGAGCAGTACTTC. This codes for CASSFTLPGTLYEQYF.

CDR3 protein: CASSQGQGVISNQPQHF. DNA for the CDR3: TGTGCCAGCAGCCAAGGACAGGGGGTGATTAGCAATCAGCCCCAGCATTTT. The chain is built from TRBV7-9 and TRBJ1-5, with TRBD1 matching over 10 bases. CDR3 length equals 17 residues. Trimming removed 5 bases from V and 0 bases from J; junction bases left unmatched: 7. CDR1 is SEHNR, CDR2 FQNEAQ, per germline (reference sequence).

This clone was recorded only once. The chain couples TRBV27 to TRBJ1-2; 8 nucleotides agree with TRBD1. Looked up from germline, CDR1 is MNHEY and CDR2 is SMNVEV (reference sequence). CDR3 size: 17 residues. The J segment lost 1 base and the V segment lost 5 bases, leaving 12 bases of the junction unmatched. The CDR3 spells CASSPEDRATINYGYTF. In nucleotides, the CDR3 is TGTGCCAGCAGTCCCGAGGACAGGGCAACTATTAACTATGGCTACACCTTC.

The V gene is TRBV19, the J gene TRBJ2-3; TRBD2 matches 14 bases. The CDR3 runs to 19 residues. CDR1 is LNHDA, CDR2 SQIVND, per germline (reference sequence). Losses at the gene ends were 4 bases for V and 2 bases for J; bases not matched to a gene: 11. In nucleotides, the CDR3 is TGTGCCAGTAGTAGACGACTAGCGGGAGGGCTTCGAAACACAGATACGCAGTATTTT. Translated, it gives CASSRRLAGGLRNTDTQYF.

The chain joins TRBV28 to TRBJ1-3, with a tentative D call TRBD1 (6 bases). Germline V CDR1 and CDR2: MDHEN, SYDVKM. The CDR3 consists of 14 residues. V was trimmed by 5 bases and J by 5 bases, leaving 13 bases between them. As DNA, the CDR3 is TGTGCCAGCAGTCTAACAGGGATGAGAAACACCATATATTTT. It specifies CASSLTGMRNTIYF.

CDR3 nucleotide sequence: TGTGCCAGCGGTCCCGGGACAGTGAAAGAAGAGACCCAGTACTTC. It translates to CASGPGTVKEETQYF. V and J are TRBV5-5 and TRBJ2-5; TRBD1 agrees at 7 bases. The length of the CDR3 is 15 residues. Germline CDR1 is SGHKS and CDR2 is YYEKEE (reference sequence). J was trimmed by 3 bases and V by 7 bases; bases with no gene match: 12.

V usage is TRBV2 and J usage is TRBJ2-7; D perhaps matches TRBD1 (5 bases). Germline V gene sequence: CDR1 SNHLY, CDR2 FYNNEI. The V gene lost 2 bases and the J gene lost 2 bases, with 10 bases spanning the gap. The CDR3 sequence is 14 residues long. CDR3 bases: TGTGCCAGCAGTGAAAGTCAGGGCCCCTACGAGCAGTACTTC. Translation gives CASSESQGPYEQYF.

The genes are TRBV4-1 and TRBJ2-1, with D tentatively TRBD1 (6 bases). Germline CDR1 MGHRA, CDR2 YSYEKL. This CDR3 contains 15 residues. V lost 5 bases, J lost 4 bases, and 15 bases lay in between. The CDR3 DNA reads as TGCGCCAGCAGCACTGACAGGAGTGGGTACAATGAGCAGTTCTTC. This gives the protein CASSTDRSGYNEQFF.

The chain recombines TRBV12-5 with TRBJ2-5, with D unclear. V lost 5 bases to trimming and J lost 3 bases, with 4 bases between them. The germline V gene encodes CDR1 LGHNT and CDR2 FRNRAP. The CDR3 runs to 11 residues. CDR3 sequence (DNA): TGTGCTAGTGGTACAGAAGAGACCCAGTACTTC. The encoded protein is CASGTEETQYF.

The chain has TRBV3-1 (or the pseudogene TRBV3-2) and TRBJ1-2; D is unclear. The germline CDR1 and CDR2 sequences are LGHDT and YNNKEL (reference sequence). The CDR3 consists of 15 residues. Trimming left V 0 bases short and J 4 bases short, with 12 bases between. The CDR3 DNA is TGTGCCAGCAGCCAAGATCCCGGGATTTTCTATGGCTACACCTTC. The encoded protein is CASSQDPGIFYGYTF.

The chain couples TRBV6-5 to TRBJ1-1; TRBD1 matches at 10 bases. Trimming cost V 2 bases and J 5 bases; bases outside gene matches: 5. CDR1 is MNHEY and CDR2 is SVGAGI in the germline V gene. CDR3 length: 15 amino acids. DNA of the CDR3: TGTGCCAGCAGTTACGGGGGACAGGGGAAGACTGAAGCTTTCTTT. Translation gives CASSYGGQGKTEAFF.

This rearrangement joins TRBV15 to TRBJ2-7, with 10 nucleotides matching TRBD2. The V gene end was trimmed by 5 bases and the J gene end by 4 bases; junction bases not matched to a gene: 8. The germline CDR1 and CDR2 sequences are LNHNV and YYDKDF (reference sequence). The CDR3 consists of 15 residues. The CDR3 bases are TGTGCCACCAGCCCGCGAGCGGGAGGGCCATACGAGCAGTACTTC. This translates into CATSPRAGGPYEQYF.

The CDR3 is CASSQDGPRGGGSGNTIYF. The DNA of the CDR3 is TGTGCCAGCAGCCAAGACGGGCCCCGCGGGGGGGGCTCTGGAAACACCATATATTTT. The rearrangement joins TRBV4-2 to TRBJ1-3; a possible D gene is TRBD1 (5 bases). V dropped 0 bases and J dropped 0 bases, with 18 bases sitting between them. CDR1 and CDR2 from the germline V gene are LGHNA and YNFKEQ. There are 19 residues in the CDR3.

This clone was picked up a small number of times. The gene calls are TRBV3-1 (or the pseudogene TRBV3-2) and TRBJ2-1, with 9 bases aligning to TRBD1. Germline V CDR1 and CDR2: LGHDT, YNNKEL (reference sequence). With V trimmed by 2 bases and J by 2 bases, 4 bases remained unmatched. The CDR3 consists of 16 residues. The CDR3 loop is CASSQPGQGPYNEQFF. The CDR3 DNA reads TGTGCCAGCAGCCAACCGGGACAGGGTCCCTACAATGAGCAGTTCTTC.